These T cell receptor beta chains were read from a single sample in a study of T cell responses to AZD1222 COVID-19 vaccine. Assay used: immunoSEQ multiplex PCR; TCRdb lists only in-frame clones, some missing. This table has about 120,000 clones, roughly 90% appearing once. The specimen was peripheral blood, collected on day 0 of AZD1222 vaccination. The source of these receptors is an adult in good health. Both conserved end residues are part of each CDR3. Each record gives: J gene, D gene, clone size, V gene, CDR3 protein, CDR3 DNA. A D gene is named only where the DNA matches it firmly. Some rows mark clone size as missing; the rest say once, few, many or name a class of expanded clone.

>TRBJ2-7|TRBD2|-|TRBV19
CASSIGQRERPPYEQYF
TGTGCCAGTAGTATAGGTCAGCGGGAGAGGCCCCCCTACGAGCAGTACTTC
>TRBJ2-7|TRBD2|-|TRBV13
CASSSSGSYEQYF
TGTGCCAGCAGCTCTAGCGGGAGTTACGAGCAGTACTTC
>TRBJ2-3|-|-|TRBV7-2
CASISSIAVGDADTQYF
TGTGCCAGCATCAGCTCCATAGCGGTTGGGGACGCAGATACGCAGTATTTT
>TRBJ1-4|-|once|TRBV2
CASNLRSTNEKLFF
TGTGCCAGCAACCTGAGGTCGACTAATGAAAAACTGTTTTTT
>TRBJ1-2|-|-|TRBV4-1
CASSQDEVWRDRFYTF
TGCGCCAGCAGCCAAGATGAAGTTTGGAGGGACCGGTTCTACACCTTC
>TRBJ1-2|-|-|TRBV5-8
CASSHRDYNYGYTF
TGTGCCAGCAGCCACAGGGATTATAACTATGGCTACACCTTC
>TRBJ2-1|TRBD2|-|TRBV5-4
CASSLVRGRASHEQFF
TGTGCCAGCAGCTTGGTCCGCGGGAGGGCCTCGCATGAGCAGTTCTTC
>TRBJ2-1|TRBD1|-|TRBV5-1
CASSPGTGFNNEQFF
TGCGCCAGCAGCCCCGGGACAGGGTTTAACAATGAGCAGTTCTTC
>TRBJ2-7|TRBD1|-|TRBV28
CASNSIGTGPGSYEQYF
TGTGCCAGCAATAGCATCGGGACAGGTCCGGGCTCCTACGAGCAGTACTTC
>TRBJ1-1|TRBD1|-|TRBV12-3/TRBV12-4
CASTTGGITEAFF
TGTGCCAGCACCACAGGGGGAATCACTGAAGCTTTCTTT
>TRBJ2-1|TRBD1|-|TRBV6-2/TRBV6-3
CASSTPGQGAYNEQFF
TGTGCCAGCAGTACACCGGGACAGGGGGCTTACAATGAGCAGTTCTTC
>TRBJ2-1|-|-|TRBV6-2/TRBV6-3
CASSTYGEQFF
TGTGCCAGCAGTACCTACGGAGAGCAGTTCTTC
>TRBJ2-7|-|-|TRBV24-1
CATSELGDEQYF
TGTGCCACCAGCGAGCTAGGTGACGAGCAGTACTTC
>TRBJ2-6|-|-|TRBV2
CASTFGANVLTF
TGTGCCAGCACCTTCGGGGCCAACGTCCTGACTTTC
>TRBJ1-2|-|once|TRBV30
CAWSGQLLMGYTF
TGTGCCTGGAGTGGACAGCTCCTGATGGGCTACACCTTC
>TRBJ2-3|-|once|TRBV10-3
CAISERGDGTDTQYF
TGTGCCATCAGTGAAAGAGGGGATGGTACAGATACGCAGTATTTT
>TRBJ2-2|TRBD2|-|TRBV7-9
CASSFPAGITGELFF
TGTGCCAGCAGCTTCCCAGCGGGAATCACCGGGGAGCTGTTTTTT
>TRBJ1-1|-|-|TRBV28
CASSPPPTVNTEAFF
TGTGCCAGCAGCCCTCCACCGACGGTGAACACTGAAGCTTTCTTT
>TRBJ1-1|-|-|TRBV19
CASSIVGQRNTEAFF
TGTGCCAGTAGTATAGTGGGGCAGAGGAACACTGAAGCTTTCTTT
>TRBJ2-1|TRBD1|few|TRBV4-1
CASSQPFRRTGTYNEQFF
TGCGCCAGCAGCCAACCATTTAGGAGGACAGGGACCTACAATGAGCAGTTCTTC
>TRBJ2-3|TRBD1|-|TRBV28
CASSPQGQGGTDTQYF
TGTGCCAGCAGTCCCCAAGGACAGGGGGGCACAGATACGCAGTATTTT
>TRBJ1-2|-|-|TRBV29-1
CSVTTGLYGYTF
TGCAGCGTAACCACAGGACTCTATGGCTACACCTTC
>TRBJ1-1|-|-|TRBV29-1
CSVCWGPGTEAFF
TGCAGCGTTTGTTGGGGGCCGGGGACTGAAGCTTTCTTT
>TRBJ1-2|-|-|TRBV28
CASQDSVYGYTF
TGTGCCAGCCAGGACAGCGTCTATGGCTACACCTTC
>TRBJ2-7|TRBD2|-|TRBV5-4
CASSLGTSGRRGTYEQYF
TGTGCCAGCAGCTTGGGTACTAGCGGGAGGAGGGGAACCTACGAGCAGTACTTC
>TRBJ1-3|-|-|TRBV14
CASSQDRASWGNTIYF
TGTGCCAGCAGCCAAGATCGTGCCTCTTGGGGAAACACCATATATTTT
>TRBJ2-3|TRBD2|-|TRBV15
CATSRGGTSGRITDTQYF
TGTGCCACCAGCAGGGGAGGGACTAGCGGGAGGATCACAGATACGCAGTATTTT
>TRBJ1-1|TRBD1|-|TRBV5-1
CASRLTGGTEAFF
TGCGCCAGCAGACTTACAGGGGGCACTGAAGCTTTCTTT
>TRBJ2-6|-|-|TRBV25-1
CASNQGGEGANVLTF
TGTGCCAGCAACCAGGGTGGCGAAGGGGCCAACGTCCTGACTTTC
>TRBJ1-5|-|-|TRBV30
CAWSLGNNQPQHF
TGTGCCTGGAGTCTAGGCAACAATCAGCCCCAGCATTTT
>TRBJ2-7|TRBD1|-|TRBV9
CASSVGGQGSYEQYF
TGTGCCAGCAGCGTAGGTGGACAGGGGTCGTACGAGCAGTACTTC
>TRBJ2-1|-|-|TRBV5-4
CASSPEVASQAEQFF
TGTGCCAGCAGCCCCGAGGTGGCCTCCCAAGCGGAGCAGTTCTTC
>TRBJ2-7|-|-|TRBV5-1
CASSLGGPTSSYEQYF
TGCGCCAGCAGCTTGGGGGGTCCTACAAGCTCCTACGAGCAGTACTTC
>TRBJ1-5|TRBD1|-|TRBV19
CASSGQGRGGNQPQHF
TGTGCCAGTAGTGGACAGGGGAGGGGAGGCAATCAGCCCCAGCATTTT
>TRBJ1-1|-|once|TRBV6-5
CASSLQGWGWTEAFF
TGTGCCAGCAGCCTCCAGGGGTGGGGCTGGACTGAAGCTTTCTTT
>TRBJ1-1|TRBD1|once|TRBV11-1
CASSLGGGRRAFF
TGTGCCAGCAGCTTAGGAGGGGGCCGGAGAGCTTTCTTT
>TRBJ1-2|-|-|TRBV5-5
CASSLVFSQGYGYTF
TGTGCCAGCAGCTTGGTATTCTCCCAGGGGTATGGCTACACCTTC
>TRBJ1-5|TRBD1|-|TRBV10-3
CATARQGAVNQPQHF
TGTGCCACCGCTAGGCAGGGGGCGGTCAATCAGCCCCAGCATTTT
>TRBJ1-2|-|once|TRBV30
CAWLGGEAIVYGYTF
TGTGCCTGGTTGGGAGGGGAGGCTATAGTTTATGGCTACACCTTC
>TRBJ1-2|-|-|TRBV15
CATSRDDSPNYGYTF
TGTGCCACCAGCAGAGATGACTCGCCTAACTATGGCTACACCTTC
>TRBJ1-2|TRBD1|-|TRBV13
CASTATGALYGYTF
TGTGCCAGCACCGCGACAGGGGCGTTATATGGCTACACCTTC
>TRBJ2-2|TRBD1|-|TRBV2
CASSGDSNTGELFF
TGTGCCAGCAGCGGGGACAGTAACACCGGGGAGCTGTTTTTT
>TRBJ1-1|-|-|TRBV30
CAWSGAGGQRRAFF
TGTGCCTGGAGTGGAGCGGGGGGCCAAAGGAGGGCTTTCTTT
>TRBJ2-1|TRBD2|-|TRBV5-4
CASSSGTSGRLNEQFF
TGTGCCAGCAGCTCCGGGACTAGCGGGAGATTGAATGAGCAGTTCTTC
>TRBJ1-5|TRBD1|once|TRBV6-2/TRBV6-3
CASSRQGGGQPQHF
TGTGCCAGCAGCCGACAGGGGGGAGGTCAGCCCCAGCATTTT
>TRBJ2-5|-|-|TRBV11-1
CASSSRTEETQYF
TGTGCCAGCAGCTCGAGGACCGAGGAGACCCAGTACTTC
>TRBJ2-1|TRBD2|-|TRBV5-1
CASRGTSADNEQFF
TGCGCCAGCAGGGGGACTAGCGCGGACAATGAGCAGTTCTTC
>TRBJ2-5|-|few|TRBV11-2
CASSFGRWETQYF
TGTGCCAGCAGCTTTGGGAGGTGGGAGACCCAGTACTTC
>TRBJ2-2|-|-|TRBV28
CASTLWAPGELFF
TGTGCCAGCACTCTGTGGGCCCCCGGGGAGCTGTTTTTT
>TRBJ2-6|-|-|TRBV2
CASRQWVFRSSGANVLTF
TGTGCCAGCAGACAATGGGTTTTTAGGAGCTCCGGGGCCAACGTCCTGACTTTC
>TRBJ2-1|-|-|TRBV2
CAPGTYYNEQFF
TGTGCCCCTGGGACCTACTACAATGAGCAGTTCTTC
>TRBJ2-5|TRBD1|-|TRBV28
CASSPRTGGKETQYF
TGTGCCAGCAGTCCCCGGACAGGGGGCAAGGAGACCCAGTACTTC
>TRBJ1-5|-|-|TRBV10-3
CAIRPDSSNQPQHF
TGTGCCATCAGACCCGACAGTAGCAATCAGCCCCAGCATTTT
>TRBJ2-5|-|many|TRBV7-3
CASSPTGTWGETQYF
TGTGCCAGCAGCCCCACAGGAACCTGGGGGGAGACCCAGTACTTC
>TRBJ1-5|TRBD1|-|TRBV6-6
CASIRQGRVVNQPQHF
TGTGCCAGCATTCGACAGGGTAGAGTCGTCAATCAGCCCCAGCATTTT